This is a list of T cell receptor beta chains from one sample in a study of T cell responses to AZD1222 COVID-19 vaccine. TCRdb's copy holds only in-frame clones and misses some; the assay was immunoSEQ multiplex PCR. The profile shows 130,000 to 150,000 clones, 85% to 95% of them singletons. The specimen comprised peripheral blood, sampled after recovery from COVID-19. Every receptor here comes from an adult who had recovered from COVID-19. Each CDR3 is given with its conserved first and last residue. D genes are given only for firm matches. Size tells how often a clone was seen (once, few, many) or the class of an expanded clone, and some rows leave it out.

cdr3_aa | cdr3_nt | v_call | clone_size | j_call | d_call
CASSLSLGGGYTF | TGTGCCAGCAGCTTATCCCTAGGTGGCGGCTACACCTTC | TRBV13 | NA | TRBJ1-2 | NA
CASSLGRGTVGRNTEAFF | TGTGCCAGCAGCTTAGGCCGGGGCACTGTGGGTCGGAACACTGAAGCTTTCTTT | TRBV7-9 | NA | TRBJ1-1 | NA
CSVQAGGGYTF | TGCAGCGTTCAAGCGGGGGGTGGCTACACCTTC | TRBV29-1 | NA | TRBJ1-2 | NA
CASSFRTSDEQYF | TGTGCCAGCAGCTTCCGGACTAGCGACGAGCAGTACTTC | TRBV7-3 | NA | TRBJ2-7 | TRBD2
CASSQPDRVAYEQYF | TGTGCCAGCAGCCAACCCGACAGGGTCGCCTACGAGCAGTACTTC | TRBV4-2 | NA | TRBJ2-7 | TRBD1
CSVVTSGYTDTQYF | TGCAGCGTTGTGACTAGCGGCTACACAGATACGCAGTATTTT | TRBV29-1 | NA | TRBJ2-3 | TRBD2
CASSRERGDTQYF | TGTGCCAGCAGTCGGGAGAGGGGAGATACGCAGTATTTT | TRBV6-4 | NA | TRBJ2-3 | NA
CASSQVSRANYGYTF | TGCGCCAGCAGCCAAGTTTCAAGAGCTAACTATGGCTACACCTTC | TRBV4-1 | once | TRBJ1-2 | NA
CASSYGQDNNEQFF | TGTGCCAGCAGTTACGGACAGGACAACAATGAGCAGTTCTTC | TRBV6-5 | NA | TRBJ2-1 | TRBD1
CATSDPSRDRGQDTQYF | TGTGCCACCAGTGACCCCTCCCGGGACAGGGGGCAAGATACGCAGTATTTT | TRBV24-1 | NA | TRBJ2-3 | TRBD1
CASSLTGLAGEELFF | TGTGCCAGCAGCTTAACTGGCCTAGCGGGAGAGGAGCTGTTTTTT | TRBV7-3 | NA | TRBJ2-2 | TRBD2
CASSFTTGNYGYTF | TGTGCCAGCAGCTTTACGACAGGGAACTATGGCTACACCTTC | TRBV27 | NA | TRBJ1-2 | TRBD1
CASSQAAGPYEQYF | TGTGCCAGCAGCCAAGCAGCGGGACCCTACGAGCAGTACTTC | TRBV3-1/TRBV3-2 | NA | TRBJ2-7 | TRBD2
CATTVGTGGRYRSPLHF | TGTGCCACCACCGTAGGAACAGGGGGCCGTTATCGGTCACCCCTCCACTTT | TRBV15 | NA | TRBJ1-6 | TRBD1
CASSQDFGSNYGYTF | TGTGCCAGCAGCCAAGATTTCGGGTCTAACTATGGCTACACCTTC | TRBV14 | NA | TRBJ1-2 | NA
CAWSVDRGDNEQFF | TGTGCCTGGAGTGTAGACAGGGGAGACAATGAGCAGTTCTTC | TRBV30 | once | TRBJ2-1 | TRBD1
CASSQSGGTQYF | TGCGCCAGCAGCCAATCAGGAGGGACCCAGTACTTC | TRBV4-1 | NA | TRBJ2-5 | NA
CASSPPRQSSYNEQFF | TGTGCCAGCTCACCTCCCCGCCAGTCCTCCTACAATGAGCAGTTCTTC | TRBV18 | once | TRBJ2-1 | NA
CASSSGTGLSGANVLTF | TGTGCCAGCAGCTCCGGGACAGGGTTATCTGGGGCCAACGTCCTGACTTTC | TRBV7-9 | NA | TRBJ2-6 | TRBD1
CASSGTGVPVYEQYF | TGTGCCAGCAGTGGAACAGGGGTCCCCGTATACGAGCAGTACTTC | TRBV27 | NA | TRBJ2-7 | TRBD1
CASSAYSGGGNYTF | TGTGCCAGCAGCGCCTATTCAGGGGGTGGTAACTACACCTTC | TRBV9 | NA | TRBJ1-2 | TRBD1
CASSQSTRASGSWDTQYF | TGTGCCAGCAGCCAAAGTACTCGGGCTAGCGGGAGTTGGGATACGCAGTATTTT | TRBV14 | NA | TRBJ2-3 | TRBD2
CASSPTGATNYGYTF | TGTGCCAGCAGCCCTACAGGGGCTACTAACTATGGCTACACCTTC | TRBV7-3 | NA | TRBJ1-2 | TRBD1
CATTEGTSGSMVTDTQYF | TGTGCCACCACTGAGGGGACTAGCGGGAGTATGGTCACAGATACGCAGTATTTT | TRBV7-9 | NA | TRBJ2-3 | TRBD2
CASSTLVDGTGPWGYTF | TGTGCCAGCAGCACGTTGGTAGACGGGACGGGCCCGTGGGGCTACACCTTC | TRBV5-6 | NA | TRBJ1-2 | NA
CASSFEGRYEQYF | TGTGCCAGCAGTTTTGAGGGTCGCTACGAGCAGTACTTC | TRBV12-3/TRBV12-4 | NA | TRBJ2-7 | NA
CASSYLGAGELFF | TGTGCCAGCAGTTACCTTGGGGCCGGGGAGCTGTTTTTT | TRBV6-5 | NA | TRBJ2-2 | NA
CASSTSTGGREKLFF | TGTGCCAGCTCAACCTCGACAGGGGGTCGGGAAAAACTGTTTTTT | TRBV18 | NA | TRBJ1-4 | TRBD1
CASSIRTGHNNQPQHF | TGTGCCAGTAGTATAAGGACGGGGCACAACAATCAGCCCCAGCATTTT | TRBV19 | NA | TRBJ1-5 | NA
CASITPLTGELFF | TGTGCCAGCATTACTCCTCTTACCGGGGAGCTGTTTTTT | TRBV28 | NA | TRBJ2-2 | NA
CASSLYGNRANTEAFF | TGTGCCAGCAGCTTATACGGGAATAGGGCTAACACTGAAGCTTTCTTT | TRBV7-9 | NA | TRBJ1-1 | NA
CASCGQGGTEAFF | TGTGCCAGCTGCGGACAGGGTGGCACTGAAGCTTTCTTT | TRBV2 | NA | TRBJ1-1 | TRBD1
CASSPRLAGLLFF | TGTGCCAGCAGTCCAAGACTAGCGGGGTTACTATTCTTC | TRBV27 | NA | TRBJ2-1 | TRBD2
CASSLGQVYEQYF | TGTGCCAGCAGTTTGGGACAAGTCTACGAGCAGTACTTC | TRBV6-5 | NA | TRBJ2-7 | NA
CASSPGTSGYTF | TGTGCCAGCAGCCCGGGGACATCTGGCTACACCTTC | TRBV7-9 | NA | TRBJ1-2 | NA
CSVELRGDTYEQYF | TGCAGCGTTGAATTGCGGGGGGATACCTACGAGCAGTACTTC | TRBV29-1 | NA | TRBJ2-7 | TRBD2
CASRDASTNEKLFF | TGTGCCAGCAGGGACGCGTCAACTAATGAAAAACTGTTTTTT | TRBV6-5 | NA | TRBJ1-4 | NA
CASSQYGGLGYEQYF | TGTGCCAGCAGCCAATACGGCGGGCTGGGCTACGAGCAGTACTTC | TRBV3-1/TRBV3-2 | NA | TRBJ2-7 | NA
CASSYRIQTEAFF | TGTGCCAGCAGTTACAGGATTCAGACTGAAGCTTTCTTT | TRBV27 | NA | TRBJ1-1 | NA
CASSLGFGDEQFF | TGTGCCAGCAGTTTGGGGTTCGGGGATGAGCAGTTCTTC | TRBV12-3/TRBV12-4 | NA | TRBJ2-1 | NA
CASSTRTGEAAQYF | TGTGCCAGCAGTACCCGGACAGGGGAAGCGGCGCAGTATTTT | TRBV27 | few | TRBJ2-3 | TRBD1
CASSRDFRSEQYF | TGTGCCAGTAGCCGGGACTTTCGGTCCGAGCAGTACTTC | TRBV19 | NA | TRBJ2-7 | NA
CASSWAGVGYTF | TGTGCCAGCAGTTGGGCAGGGGTCGGCTACACCTTC | TRBV28 | NA | TRBJ1-2 | NA
CASSPRHPDGRSGANVLTF | TGTGCCAGCAGCCCCCGTCACCCGGACGGACGATCTGGGGCCAACGTCCTGACTTTC | TRBV9 | NA | TRBJ2-6 | NA
CAWSSGNQETQYF | TGTGCCTGGAGTTCGGGCAACCAAGAGACCCAGTACTTC | TRBV30 | NA | TRBJ2-5 | NA
CASSSPTGTSATDTQYF | TGTGCCAGCAGTTCACCGACCGGGACTAGCGCCACAGATACGCAGTATTTT | TRBV27 | NA | TRBJ2-3 | TRBD2
CASRPQGTNEKLFF | TGCGCCAGCAGGCCACAGGGTACTAATGAAAAACTGTTTTTT | TRBV5-1 | NA | TRBJ1-4 | NA
CASSASGTTDTQYF | TGTGCCAGTAGTGCTAGCGGGACCACAGATACGCAGTATTTT | TRBV19 | NA | TRBJ2-3 | TRBD2
CASSIRQDPTDTQYF | TGTGCCAGCAGCATACGACAGGATCCCACAGATACGCAGTATTTT | TRBV9 | NA | TRBJ2-3 | NA
CASSFGQYTGELFF | TGTGCCAGCAGCTTCGGACAGTACACCGGGGAGCTGTTTTTT | TRBV7-3 | NA | TRBJ2-2 | NA